This entry concerns a single T cell receptor (beta chain). The antigen remains unidentified. This specimen comes from a study of shared clonotypes between healthy human individuals. Points from the study as a whole: Roughly 5% of naive CD4 clonotypes were shared across four donors.

V shed 6 bases and J shed 5 bases, with 14 bases lying between them. The CDR3 is 13 residues long. Germline CDR1 MDHEN, CDR2 SYDVKM. The healthy adult donors were HIV-negative and reported no recent acute infections or vaccinations. The authors split each subset's genomic DNA evenly across several immunoSEQ plates. In the authors' workflow: Filtering differed because ImmunoSEQ produced junction-only sequences that carried no quality scores. Libraries were prepared by immunoSEQ multiplex PCR; TCRdb keeps only in-frame clonotypes and omits some of them. V and J calls and clone size follow that table, whereas D and trimming were derived from the DNA. The sample lists some 2.4 million clones, roughly 93% occurring once.

This TCR came from a man aged 18-30 years in good health. Some clones in this sample may be carry-over from other donors' samples. V usage is TRBV28 and J usage is TRBJ2-7; TRBD2 is a possible D gene (5 bases). Sequenced sample: naive CD4+ T cells from PBMCs. Subset specified: CD45RA+ positively selected. In DNA form, the CDR3 reads TGTGCCAGCAGGTCGAGGGTTTTCCACGAGCAGTACTTC. It translates to CASRSRVFHEQYF.